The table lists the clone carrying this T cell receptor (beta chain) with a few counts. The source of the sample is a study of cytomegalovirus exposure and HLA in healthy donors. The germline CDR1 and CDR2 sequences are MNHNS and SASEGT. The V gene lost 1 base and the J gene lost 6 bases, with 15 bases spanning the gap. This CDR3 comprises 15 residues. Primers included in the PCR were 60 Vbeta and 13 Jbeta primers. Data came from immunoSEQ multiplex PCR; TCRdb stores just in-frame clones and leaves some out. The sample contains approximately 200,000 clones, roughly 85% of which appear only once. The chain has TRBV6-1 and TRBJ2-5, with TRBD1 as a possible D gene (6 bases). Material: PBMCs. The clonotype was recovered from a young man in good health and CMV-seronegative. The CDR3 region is CASSEGGQSLKTQYF. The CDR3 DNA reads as TGTGCCAGCAGTGAAGGAGGACAGTCCTTAAAGACCCAGTACTTC.